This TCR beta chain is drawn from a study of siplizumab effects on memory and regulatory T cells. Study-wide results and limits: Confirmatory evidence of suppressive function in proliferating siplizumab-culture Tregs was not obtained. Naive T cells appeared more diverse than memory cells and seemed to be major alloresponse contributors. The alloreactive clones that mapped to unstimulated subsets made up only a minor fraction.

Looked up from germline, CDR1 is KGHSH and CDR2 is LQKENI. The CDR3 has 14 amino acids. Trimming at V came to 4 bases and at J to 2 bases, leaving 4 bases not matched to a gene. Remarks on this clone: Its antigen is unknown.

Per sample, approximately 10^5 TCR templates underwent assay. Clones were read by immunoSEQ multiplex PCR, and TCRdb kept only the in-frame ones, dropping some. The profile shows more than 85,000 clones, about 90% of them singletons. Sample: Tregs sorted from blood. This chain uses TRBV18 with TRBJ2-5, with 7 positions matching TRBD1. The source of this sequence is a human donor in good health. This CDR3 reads CASSQRQGQETQYF. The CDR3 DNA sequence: TGTGCCAGCTCACAACGACAGGGACAAGAGACCCAGTACTTC.